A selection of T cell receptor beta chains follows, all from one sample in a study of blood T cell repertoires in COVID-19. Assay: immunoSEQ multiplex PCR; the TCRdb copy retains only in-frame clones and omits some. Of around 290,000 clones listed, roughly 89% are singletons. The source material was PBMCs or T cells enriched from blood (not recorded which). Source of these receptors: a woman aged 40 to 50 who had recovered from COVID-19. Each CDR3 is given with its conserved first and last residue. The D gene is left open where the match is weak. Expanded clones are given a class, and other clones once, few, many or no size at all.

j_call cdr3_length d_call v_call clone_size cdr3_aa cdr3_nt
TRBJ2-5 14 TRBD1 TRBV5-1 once CASRLGTAQETQYF TGCGCCAGCAGACTGGGGACAGCACAAGAGACCCAGTACTTC
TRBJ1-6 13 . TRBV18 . CASSPEAGSPLHF TGTGCCAGCTCACCAGAGGCTGGGTCACCCCTCCACTTT
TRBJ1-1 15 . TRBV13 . CASSNRGPMNTEAFF TGTGCCAGCAGCAACCGTGGGCCAATGAACACTGAAGCTTTCTTT
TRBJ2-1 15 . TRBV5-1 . CASSSGGSSYNEQFF TGCGCCAGCAGCTCGGGGGGCAGCTCCTACAATGAGCAGTTCTTC
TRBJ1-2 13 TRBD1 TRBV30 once CAWSPGQGYGYTF TGTGCCTGGAGTCCGGGACAGGGCTATGGCTACACCTTC
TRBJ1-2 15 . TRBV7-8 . CASSLDGRYNYGYTF TGTGCCAGCAGCTTAGACGGGAGATATAACTATGGCTACACCTTC
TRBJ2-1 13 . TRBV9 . CASSGDFGNEQFF TGTGCCAGCAGCGGGGACTTTGGAAATGAGCAGTTCTTC
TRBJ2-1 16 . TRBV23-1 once CASRPTERPTGNEQFF TGCGCCAGCAGGCCTACTGAGCGACCTACTGGGAATGAGCAGTTCTTC
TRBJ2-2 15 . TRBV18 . CASSQGTLNTGELFF TGTGCCAGCTCTCAAGGGACATTGAACACCGGGGAGCTGTTTTTT
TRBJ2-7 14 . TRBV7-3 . CASSPTRDSDEQYF TGTGCCAGCAGCCCAACCCGGGACTCAGACGAGCAGTACTTC
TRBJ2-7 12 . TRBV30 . CAWSQDSYEQYF TGTGCCTGGAGTCAGGACTCCTACGAGCAGTACTTC
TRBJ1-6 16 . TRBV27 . CASSLLEGTGDSPLHF TGTGCCAGCAGTTTATTGGAGGGCACAGGTGATTCACCCCTCCACTTT
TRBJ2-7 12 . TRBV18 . CASSANRVEQYF TGTGCCAGCTCAGCCAACAGGGTCGAGCAGTACTTC
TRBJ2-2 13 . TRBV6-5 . CASSRQNTGELFF TGTGCCAGCAGTAGACAGAACACCGGGGAGCTGTTTTTT
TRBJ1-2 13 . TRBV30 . CAWKEDRDYGYTF TGTGCCTGGAAAGAAGACAGAGACTATGGCTACACCTTC
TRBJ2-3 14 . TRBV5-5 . CASSLDGPGDTQYF TGTGCCAGCAGCTTGGACGGTCCGGGAGATACGCAGTATTTT
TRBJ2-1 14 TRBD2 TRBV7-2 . CASSFRDGRDEQFF TGTGCCAGCAGCTTCCGGGACGGGAGGGATGAGCAGTTCTTC
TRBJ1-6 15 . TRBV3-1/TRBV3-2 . CASSRELGQNSPLHF TGTGCCAGCAGCAGAGAACTAGGACAGAATTCACCCCTCCACTTT
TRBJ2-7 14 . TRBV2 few CASSDHPSPYEQYF TGTGCCAGCAGTGACCACCCCAGTCCCTACGAGCAGTACTTC
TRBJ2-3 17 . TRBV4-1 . CASSQDKFGGKTDTQYF TGCGCCAGCAGCCAAGATAAGTTCGGCGGAAAAACAGATACGCAGTATTTT
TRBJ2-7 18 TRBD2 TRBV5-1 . CASSSPGGTSGRRYEQYF TGCGCCAGCAGCTCACCCGGAGGTACTAGCGGGAGGCGCTACGAGCAGTACTTC
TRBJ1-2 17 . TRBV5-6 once CASSLDFPRGNNYGYTF TGTGCCAGCAGCTTGGATTTCCCCAGGGGTAATAACTATGGCTACACCTTC
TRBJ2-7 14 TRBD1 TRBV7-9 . CASRQGQGAYEQYF TGTGCCAGCAGACAGGGACAGGGGGCCTACGAGCAGTACTTC
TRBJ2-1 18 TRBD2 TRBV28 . CASSSGLAGGMSYNEQFF TGTGCCAGCAGTTCCGGACTAGCGGGAGGGATGTCCTACAATGAGCAGTTCTTC
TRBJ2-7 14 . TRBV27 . CASQRLTGNYEQYF TGTGCCAGTCAGCGACTCACAGGGAACTACGAGCAGTACTTC
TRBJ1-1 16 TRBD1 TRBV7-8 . CASSIEIGQGRAEAFF TGTGCCAGCAGCATAGAAATAGGACAGGGGAGAGCTGAAGCTTTCTTT
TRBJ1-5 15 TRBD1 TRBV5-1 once CASSLGQGSNQPQHF TGCGCCAGCAGCTTAGGACAGGGGAGCAATCAGCCCCAGCATTTT
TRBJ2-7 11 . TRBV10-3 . CAISREYEQYF TGTGCCATCAGCCGGGAGTACGAGCAGTACTTC
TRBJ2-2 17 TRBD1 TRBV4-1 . CASSRMGGQGDTGELFF TGCGCCAGCAGCCGGATGGGGGGACAGGGAGACACCGGGGAGCTGTTTTTT